The next 25 T cell receptor beta chains were all read from a single sample in a study of response to subunit inactivated influenza vaccine. TCRdb reprocessed the RT-PCR reads via MiXCR and lists one record per CDR3 protein. The top ten hold 26% of the sample, which has roughly 190,000 distinct CDR3 sequences, about 15% seen once. The specimen comprised CD8+ T cells sorted from PBMCs, sampled 4 to 6 days after vaccination. These receptors were collected from a man aged 45-60 years who received an inactivated influenza vaccine.

This chain links TRBV29-1 with TRBJ2-1, with a possible D match to TRBD1 (5 bases). V was clipped by 1 base and J by 14 bases, with 15 bases between them. This CDR3 is built from 12 residues. Germline V CDR1 and CDR2: SQVTM, ANQGSEA. The CDR3 region has the DNA TGCAGCGTTGAAGGAGGTCAGGGAACGGAGTTCTTC. Amino acid sequence: CSVEGGQGTEFF.

The chain joins TRBV12-3 or TRBV12-4 to TRBJ2-1, with D unclear. There are 15 residues in the CDR3. V lost 1 base and J lost 1, with 8 bases in between. The CDR3 here is CASSLGRLSYNEQFF. In nucleotides, the CDR3 is TGTGCCAGCAGTTTAGGCAGGCTATCCTACAATGAGCAGTTCTTC.

This clonotype was counted ten times or more. The rearrangement uses TRBV24-1 and TRBJ2-2, with 12 bases lining up with TRBD1. V gave up 5 bases and J gave up 6 bases; unmatched junction bases: 12. Looked up from germline, CDR1 is KGHDR and CDR2 is SFDVKD. The CDR3 is 18 amino acids. The CDR3 sequence: CATSAGQGASFLPGELFF. For the CDR3, the DNA is TGTGCCACCAGTGCGGGACAGGGGGCGAGTTTTTTGCCCGGGGAGCTGTTTTTT.

The V call is TRBV7-2, the J call TRBJ2-3; no clear D gene. Trimming cost V 5 bases and J 3 bases, with 12 bases left between them. The CDR3 consists of 14 residues. CDR1 is SGHTA and CDR2 is FQGNSA in the germline V gene. Here the CDR3 reads CASSLIVGTDTQYF. DNA of the CDR3: TGTGCCAGCAGCCTCATAGTAGGTACAGATACGCAGTATTTT.

The rearrangement uses TRBV29-1 and TRBJ1-2; 8 bases are shared with TRBD1. There are 13 residues in the CDR3. The germline V gene has CDR1 SQVTM and CDR2 ANQGSEA. V trimming: 3 bases; J trimming: 8 bases; junction bases outside the gene matches: 8. Here the CDR3 reads CSVDPGQGSGYTF. The CDR3 DNA reads TGCAGCGTTGACCCAGGACAGGGAAGCGGCTACACCTTC.

V gene TRBV11-1 combines with J gene TRBJ2-7; 10 nucleotides agree with TRBD2. The germline V gene encodes CDR1 SGHAT and CDR2 FQDESV (reference sequence). V trimming: 5 bases; J trimming: 1 base; junction bases outside the gene matches: 2. This CDR3 spans 14 amino acids. DNA for the CDR3: TGTGCCAGCAGCCTTAGCGGGAGGTCCTACGAGCAGTACTTC. The encoded protein is CASSLSGRSYEQYF.

This clonotype has more than one count but fewer than ten. J is TRBJ2-3 and V is TRBV10-2; D remains unclear. The CDR3 has 13 amino acids. The germline V and J ends were trimmed by 3 bases and 6 bases, with 10 bases remaining between them. Germline-derived CDR1 and CDR2 are WSHSY and SAAADI. CDR3 amino acids: CASSEHPFDTQYF. In DNA, the CDR3 is TGCGCCAGCAGTGAACACCCGTTTGATACGCAGTATTTT.

This clonotype was found a few times. V usage is TRBV20-1 and J usage is TRBJ2-1, with 7 bases lining up with TRBD2. This CDR3 region has 12 residues. Losses at the gene ends were 4 bases for V and 16 bases for J; bases not matched to a gene: 13. The germline gives CDR1 DFQATT, CDR2 SNEGSKA (reference sequence). The CDR3 reads CSAINSGTNEFF. Written as DNA, the CDR3 is TGCAGTGCTATAAACTCCGGGACTAACGAATTCTTC.

The chain combines TRBV29-1 with TRBJ2-5; D possibly corresponds to TRBD1 (6 bases). Trimming stripped 2 bases from V and 2 bases from J, with 12 bases between. Germline CDR1 and CDR2: SQVTM and ANQGSEA. This CDR3 region has 14 residues. The CDR3 protein is CSVESGGGQETQYF. The CDR3 DNA follows: TGCAGCGTTGAATCTGGGGGCGGTCAAGAGACCCAGTACTTC.

This clonotype was observed many times. The chain employs TRBV27 and TRBJ2-1, with TRBD2 matching over 8 bases. CDR3 length: 16 amino acids. V dropped 11 bases and J dropped 6; count of bases not matched to a gene: 18. Germline CDR1 and CDR2: MNHEY and SMNVEV (reference sequence). CDR3 nucleotides: TGTGCCGCAAAGGACAGCGGGAGTGTAAGAGGCAATGAGCAGTTCTTC. Translating it yields CAAKDSGSVRGNEQFF.

This chain links TRBV20-1 with TRBJ2-7; tentatively, D is TRBD2 (5 bases). V was shortened by 3 bases and J by 7 bases, with 19 bases between the two germline ends. Germline V gene lookup returns CDR1 DFQATT and CDR2 SNEGSKA (reference sequence). The CDR3 contains 14 residues. The CDR3 here is CSARDSRNYWEQYF. The DNA of the CDR3 is TGCAGTGCTAGGGACTCCCGGAACTATTGGGAGCAGTACTTC.

The chain is built from TRBV12-3 or TRBV12-4 and TRBJ2-1; no definite D call. The CDR3 has 15 residues. V lost 7 bases, J lost 8 bases, and 21 bases lay in between. CDR3 sequence reads: CASTDRPRSLHEQFF. DNA of the CDR3: TGTGCCAGCACAGACCGGCCTCGCTCTCTCCATGAGCAGTTCTTC.

A few counts support this clonotype. Written as DNA, the CDR3 is TGTGCCAGCAGTTTATCGCCACGACTAGCGGTATACAATGAGCAGTTCTTC. Translating gives CASSLSPRLAVYNEQFF. The chain joins TRBV27 to TRBJ2-1, with 9 nucleotides matching TRBD2. CDR3 length equals 17 residues. Germline V gene data show CDR1 as MNHEY and CDR2 as SMNVEV (reference sequence). V gave up 0 bases and J gave up 4 bases; unmatched junction bases: 7.

The V call is TRBV7-2, the J call TRBJ1-6; D is perhaps TRBD1 (5 bases). The CDR3 extends over 17 amino acids. The V end was cut by 1 base, the J end by 7 bases, with 17 bases between. The germline V gene encodes CDR1 SGHTA and CDR2 FQGNSA. The CDR3 nucleotides are TGTGCCAGCAGCTTAGTTGGCGGGGCGTTTCAGAATTCACCCCTCCACTTT. It encodes CASSLVGGAFQNSPLHF.

This chain connects TRBV27 to TRBJ2-1; 8 bases fit TRBD2. Germline V lookup: CDR1 MNHEY, CDR2 SMNVEV (reference sequence). This CDR3 spans 15 amino acids. Trimming at V came to 5 bases and at J to 0 bases, leaving 3 bases not matched to a gene. CDR3 sequence reads: CASSTGTSSYNEQFF. The CDR3 nucleotides read TGTGCCAGCAGTACAGGGACTAGCTCCTACAATGAGCAGTTCTTC.

This clonotype has a handful of counts. Sequence at one end of the junction differs from germline and may be a read error. The CDR3 reads CSARDRAVGYEQYF. The CDR3 DNA reads as TGCAGTGCAAGAGACAGGGCGGTCGGGTACGAGCAGTACTTC. V and J are TRBV20-1 and TRBJ2-7; 7 nucleotides line up with TRBD1. The CDR3 is made up of 14 amino acids. Germline CDR1 DFQATT, CDR2 SNEGSKA (reference sequence).

This clonotype was counted a few times. This sequence joins TRBV4-3 and TRBJ2-7, with 7 bases that match TRBD1. CDR3 length equals 15 residues. Germline-derived CDR1 and CDR2 are LGHNA and YSLEER. V was pared by 0 bases and J by 1 base, with 3 bases of the junction left unmatched. The CDR3 spells CASSQEDRLSYEQYF. The CDR3 DNA follows: TGCGCCAGCAGCCAAGAGGACAGGCTATCCTACGAGCAGTACTTC.

This chain joins TRBV15 and TRBJ2-7; TRBD1 matches 8 bases. After removal of 2 bases from V and 5 bases from J, the junction contained 5 bases not matched to a gene. Germline values: CDR1 LNHNV, CDR2 YYDKDF (reference sequence). The CDR3 is 14 residues long. The CDR3 DNA follows: TGTGCCACCAGCAGACAGGGGGCGGTCGACGAGCAGTACTTC. It translates to CATSRQGAVDEQYF. The variable domain in full, with the rest retrieved from reference TRBV15 and TRBJ2-7, is DAMVIQNPRYQVTQFGKPVTLSCSQTLNHNVMYWYQQKSSQAPKLLFHYYDKDFNNEADTPDNFQSRRPNTSFCFLDIRSPGLGDTAMYLCATSRQGAVDEQYFGPGTRLTVT.

This sequence joins TRBV6-5 and TRBJ2-7; 9 nucleotides agree with TRBD1. Germline CDR1 is MNHEY and CDR2 is SVGAGI. CDR3 length equals 15 residues. With V trimmed by 4 bases and J by 3 bases, 7 bases remained unmatched. The CDR3 spells CASSSTGGPDYEQYF. CDR3 in DNA: TGTGCCAGCAGTTCGACAGGGGGTCCGGACTACGAGCAGTACTTC.

This clonotype was counted between two and nine times. The chain couples TRBV2 to TRBJ2-2; 9 bases align to TRBD1. J lost 1 base, V lost 6 bases, and 0 bases had no gene match. The germline V gene encodes CDR1 SNHLY and CDR2 FYNNEI. This CDR3 has 14 residues. The CDR3 DNA follows: TGTGCCAGCAGGGACAGGGGGAACACCGGGGAGCTGTTTTTT. This translates into CASRDRGNTGELFF.

The chain links TRBV28 to TRBJ1-1; D possibly corresponds to TRBD1 (6 bases). The CDR3 is made up of 19 amino acids. Germline V gene lookup returns CDR1 MDHEN and CDR2 SYDVKM. V was shortened by 1 base and J by 0 bases, with 21 bases between the two germline ends. This CDR3 is CASSLSDWDTLNMNTEAFF. For the CDR3, the DNA is TGTGCCAGCAGTTTATCAGATTGGGACACTTTGAACATGAACACTGAAGCTTTCTTT.

This clonotype was detected many times. This chain joins TRBV10-3 and TRBJ2-5; D gene unclear. The germline CDR1 and CDR2 sequences are ENHRY and SYGVKD. Trimming took off 2 bases at V and 3 bases at J, with 7 bases between the two ends. CDR3 size: 13 residues. The CDR3 nucleotides are TGTGCCATCAGTGAGGGGATGAAAGAGACCCAGTACTTC. It yields the protein CAISEGMKETQYF.

This clonotype was detected a few times. The V and J genes are TRBV15 and TRBJ1-1; D not resolved. V dropped 3 bases and J dropped 5 bases, with 7 bases sitting between them. CDR3 length: 12 amino acids. Per germline, CDR1 LNHNV and CDR2 YYDKDF (reference sequence). As DNA, the CDR3 is TGTGCCACCAGCAGTCGAGGAACTGAAGCTTTCTTT. It codes for CATSSRGTEAFF. The full variable domain, completed using reference TRBV15 and TRBJ1-1, is DAMVIQNPRYQVTQFGKPVTLSCSQTLNHNVMYWYQQKSSQAPKLLFHYYDKDFNNEADTPDNFQSRRPNTSFCFLDIRSPGLGDTAMYLCATSSRGTEAFFGQGTRLTVV.

The V and J genes are TRBV7-2 and TRBJ1-2, with D perhaps matching TRBD1 (6 bases). The germline CDR1 and CDR2 sequences are SGHTA and FQGNSA. CDR3 length: 15 residues. V lost 1 base, J lost 4 bases, and 13 bases lay in between. CDR3 in DNA: TGTGCCAGCAGCTTAGTATTGGGGGCGGCCTATGGCTACACCTTC. Its translation: CASSLVLGAAYGYTF. Using reference TRBV7-2 and TRBJ1-2 for the parts outside the CDR3, the full variable domain is GAGVSQSPSNKVTEKGKDVELRCDPISGHTALYWYRQSLGQGLEFLIYFQGNSAPDKSGLPSDRFSAERTGGSVSTLTIQRTQQEDSAVYLCASSLVLGAAYGYTFGSGTRLTVV.

This chain uses TRBV9 with TRBJ1-5; D is perhaps TRBD1 (5 bases). V lost 3 bases and J lost 6, with 13 bases in between. CDR3 length: 14 amino acids. Germline CDR1 SGDLS, CDR2 YYNGEE. The CDR3 DNA is TGTGCCAGCAGCGCCCAAGGGGTTAGTCAGCCCCAGCATTTT. Residues: CASSAQGVSQPQHF.